The clone carrying this TCR beta chain is categorized as medium-sized (0.01 to 0.1%). In germline, CDR1 is WSHSY, CDR2 SAAADI. The CDR3 is made up of 14 amino acids. V was clipped by 7 bases and J by 5 bases; unmatched bases: 5. This record comes from a study of metastatic and nonmetastatic thyroid tumors. TCRdb re-analyzed the PCR reads through MiXCR. The sample yields some 7,200 clones, over 25% seen once. All patients reached thyroid surgery having received no treatment beforehand. The sequenced sample was adjacent normal tissue. The J gene is TRBJ2-1, the V gene TRBV10-2; 10 bases align to TRBD2. The sequence was obtained from a male donor with papillary thyroid cancer or a benign thyroid nodule (not recorded which). Some clones in this sample may be carry-over from other donors' samples. The CDR3 DNA reads as TGCGCCAGCACGTCTAGCGGGAGTGACAATGAGCAGTTCTTC. Its translation is CASTSSGSDNEQFF.